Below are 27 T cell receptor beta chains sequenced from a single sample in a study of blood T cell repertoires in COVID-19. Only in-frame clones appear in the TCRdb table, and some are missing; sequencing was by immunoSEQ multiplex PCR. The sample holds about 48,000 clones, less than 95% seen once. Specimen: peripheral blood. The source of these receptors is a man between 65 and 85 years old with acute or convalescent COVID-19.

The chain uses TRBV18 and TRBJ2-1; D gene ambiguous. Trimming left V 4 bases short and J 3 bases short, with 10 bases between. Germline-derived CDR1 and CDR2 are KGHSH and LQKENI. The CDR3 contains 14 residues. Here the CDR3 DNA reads TGTGCCAGCTCACTAGCCTCGATCTACAATGAGCAGTTCTTC. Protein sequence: CASSLASIYNEQFF.

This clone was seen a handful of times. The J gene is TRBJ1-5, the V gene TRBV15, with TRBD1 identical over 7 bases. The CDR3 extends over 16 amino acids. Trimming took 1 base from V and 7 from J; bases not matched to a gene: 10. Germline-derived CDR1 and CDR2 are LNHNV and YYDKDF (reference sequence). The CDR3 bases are TGTGCCACCAGCAGAGGAGGCCAGGGGGGTCAACAGCCCCAGCATTTT. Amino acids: CATSRGGQGGQQPQHF.

CDR3 in DNA: TGTGCCAGCTCGCTCGGGACAGGGAATGAAAAACTGTTTTTT. Encoded protein: CASSLGTGNEKLFF. The J gene is TRBJ1-4, the V gene TRBV18; 9 bases align to TRBD1. This CDR3 has 14 residues. V shed 6 bases, J shed 5 bases, and the junction held 4 bases outside the gene matches. Germline V CDR1 and CDR2: KGHSH, LQKENI.

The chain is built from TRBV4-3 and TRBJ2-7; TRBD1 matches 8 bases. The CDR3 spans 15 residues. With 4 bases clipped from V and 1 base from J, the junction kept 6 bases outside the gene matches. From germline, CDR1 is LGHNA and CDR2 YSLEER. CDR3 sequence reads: CASSPGTGKSYEQYF. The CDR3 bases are TGCGCCAGCAGCCCCGGGACAGGCAAGTCCTACGAGCAGTACTTC.

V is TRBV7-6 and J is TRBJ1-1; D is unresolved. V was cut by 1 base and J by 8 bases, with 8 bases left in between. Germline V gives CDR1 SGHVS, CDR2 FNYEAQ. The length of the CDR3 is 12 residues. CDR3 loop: CASSLVNREAFF. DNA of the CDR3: TGTGCCAGCAGCTTAGTTAACAGAGAAGCTTTCTTT.

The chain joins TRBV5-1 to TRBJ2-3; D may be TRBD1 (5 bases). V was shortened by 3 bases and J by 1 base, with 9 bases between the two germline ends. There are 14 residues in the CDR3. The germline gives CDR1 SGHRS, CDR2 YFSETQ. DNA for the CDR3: TGCGCCAGCAGCTCGGCGACAGGCACAGATACGCAGTATTTT. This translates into CASSSATGTDTQYF.

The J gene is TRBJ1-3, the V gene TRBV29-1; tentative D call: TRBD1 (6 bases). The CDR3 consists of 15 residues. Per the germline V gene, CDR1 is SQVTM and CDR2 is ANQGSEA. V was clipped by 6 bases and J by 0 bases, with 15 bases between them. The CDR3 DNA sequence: TGCAGCGTGATTTCCGGGACAACCTCTGGAAACACCATATATTTT. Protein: CSVISGTTSGNTIYF.

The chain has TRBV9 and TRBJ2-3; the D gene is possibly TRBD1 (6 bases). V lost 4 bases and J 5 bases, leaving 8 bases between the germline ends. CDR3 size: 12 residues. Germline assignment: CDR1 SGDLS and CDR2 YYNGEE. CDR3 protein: CASSPRGDTQYF. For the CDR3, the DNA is TGTGCCAGCAGCCCCAGGGGAGATACGCAGTATTTT.

CDR3 bases: TGTGCCAGCAGCCAAACAGGGACCAAAGCGAACACCGGGGAGCTGTTTTTT. It translates to CASSQTGTKANTGELFF. The chain has TRBV4-2 and TRBJ2-2, with D perhaps TRBD1 (6 bases). Germline CDR1 and CDR2: LGHNA and YNFKEQ. Between the trimmed V and J ends, which lost 2 bases and 0 bases, there was a span of 13 bases. This CDR3 spans 17 amino acids.

CDR3: CASSFLGRGLRNTEAFF. As DNA, the CDR3 is TGTGCCAGCAGCTTCCTCGGCAGGGGGCTGAGGAACACTGAAGCTTTCTTT. This sequence joins TRBV5-6 and TRBJ1-1, with TRBD1 matching over 8 bases. Per the germline V gene, CDR1 is SGHDT and CDR2 is YYEEEE. V was clipped by 2 bases and J by 1 base; unmatched bases: 10. This CDR3 contains 17 residues. Based on the CDR3 plus reference TRBV5-6 and TRBJ1-1, the full variable domain is DAGVTQSPTHLIKTRGQQVTLRCSPKSGHDTVSWYQQALGQGPQFIFQYYEEEERQRGNFPDRFSGHQFPNYSSELNVNALLLGDSALYLCASSFLGRGLRNTEAFFGQGTRLTVV.

In DNA form, the CDR3 reads TGTGCCAGCGGACTCGATCAGCCCCAGCATTTT. Its translation is CASGLDQPQHF. The rearrangement uses TRBV6-5 and TRBJ1-5; D remains unclear. The CDR3 runs to 11 residues. V was clipped by 8 bases and J by 5 bases, with 7 bases between them. Germline V gene sequence: CDR1 MNHEY, CDR2 SVGAGI.

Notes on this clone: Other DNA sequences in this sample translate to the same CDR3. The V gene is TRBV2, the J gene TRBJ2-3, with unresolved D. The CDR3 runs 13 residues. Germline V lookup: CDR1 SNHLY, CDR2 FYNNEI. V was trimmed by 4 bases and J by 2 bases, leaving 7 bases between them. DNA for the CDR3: TGTGCCAGCAGTGGGCAGATCACAGATACGCAGTATTTT. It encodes CASSGQITDTQYF.

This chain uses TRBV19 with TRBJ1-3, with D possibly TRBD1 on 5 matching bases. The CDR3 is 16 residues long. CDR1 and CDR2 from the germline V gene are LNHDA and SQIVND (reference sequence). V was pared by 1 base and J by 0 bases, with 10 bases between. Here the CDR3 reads CASSIAQGLSGNTIYF. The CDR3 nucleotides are TGTGCCAGTAGTATAGCCCAGGGCCTCTCTGGAAACACCATATATTTT.

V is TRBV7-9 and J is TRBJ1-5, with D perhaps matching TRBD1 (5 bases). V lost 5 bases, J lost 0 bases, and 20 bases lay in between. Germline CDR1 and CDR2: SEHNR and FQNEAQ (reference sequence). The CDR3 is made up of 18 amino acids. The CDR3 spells CASSQDNWNTYSNQPQHF. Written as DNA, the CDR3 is TGTGCCAGCAGCCAGGACAACTGGAATACCTATAGCAATCAGCCCCAGCATTTT.

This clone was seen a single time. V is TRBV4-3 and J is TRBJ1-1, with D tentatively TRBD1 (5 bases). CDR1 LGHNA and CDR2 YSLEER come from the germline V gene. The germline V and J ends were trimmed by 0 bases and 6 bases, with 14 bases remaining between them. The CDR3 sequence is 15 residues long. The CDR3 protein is CASSQDRGGRAEAFF. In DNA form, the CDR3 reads TGCGCCAGCAGCCAAGATCGGGGGGGGAGGGCTGAAGCTTTCTTT.

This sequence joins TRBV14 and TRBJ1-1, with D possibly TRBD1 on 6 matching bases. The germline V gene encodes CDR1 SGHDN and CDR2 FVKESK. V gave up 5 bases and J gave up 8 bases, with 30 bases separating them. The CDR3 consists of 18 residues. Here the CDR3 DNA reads TGTGCCAGCAGCTACTGGCGGGGGGGCCCGGTCGAACACTTAGAAGCTTTCTTT. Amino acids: CASSYWRGGPVEHLEAFF.

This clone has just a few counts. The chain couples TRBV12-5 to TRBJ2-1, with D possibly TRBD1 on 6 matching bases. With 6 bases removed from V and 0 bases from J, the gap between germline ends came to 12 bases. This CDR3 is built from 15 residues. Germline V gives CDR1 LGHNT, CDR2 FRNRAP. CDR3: CASGVQGSSYNEQFF. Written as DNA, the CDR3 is TGTGCTAGTGGGGTACAGGGAAGCTCCTACAATGAGCAGTTCTTC.

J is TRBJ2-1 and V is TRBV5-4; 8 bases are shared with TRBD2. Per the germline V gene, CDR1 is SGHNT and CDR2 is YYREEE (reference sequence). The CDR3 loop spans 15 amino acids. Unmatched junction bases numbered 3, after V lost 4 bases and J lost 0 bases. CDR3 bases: TGTGCCAGCAGCCCCGGGGGGGTCTCCTACAATGAGCAGTTCTTC. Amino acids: CASSPGGVSYNEQFF.

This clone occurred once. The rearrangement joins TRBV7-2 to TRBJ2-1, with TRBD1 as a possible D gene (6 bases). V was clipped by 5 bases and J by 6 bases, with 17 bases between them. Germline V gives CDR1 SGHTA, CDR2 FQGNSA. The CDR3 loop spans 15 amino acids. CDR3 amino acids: CASSPPGGRGNEQFF. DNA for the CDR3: TGTGCCAGCAGCCCGCCTGGGGGCCGGGGCAATGAGCAGTTCTTC.

CDR3 nucleotides: TGTGCCAGCAGCCAAGTACTAGCGGGGTCCTACGAGCAGTACTTC. Its protein product is CASSQVLAGSYEQYF. The V and J genes are TRBV3-1 (or the pseudogene TRBV3-2) and TRBJ2-7; 10 nucleotides align to TRBD2. Looked up from germline, CDR1 is LGHDT and CDR2 is YNNKEL (reference sequence). The CDR3 sequence is 15 residues long. The trim removed 1 base at V and 1 base at J, leaving 1 base unmatched.

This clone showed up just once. The DNA of the CDR3 is TGTGCCAGCTCACTCCCGTGGAACACTGAAGCTTTCTTT. It translates to CASSLPWNTEAFF. This sequence joins TRBV18 and TRBJ1-1; D remains unclear. The CDR3 covers 13 residues. From germline, CDR1 is KGHSH and CDR2 LQKENI. Trimming took off 4 bases at V and 1 base at J, with 7 bases between the two ends.

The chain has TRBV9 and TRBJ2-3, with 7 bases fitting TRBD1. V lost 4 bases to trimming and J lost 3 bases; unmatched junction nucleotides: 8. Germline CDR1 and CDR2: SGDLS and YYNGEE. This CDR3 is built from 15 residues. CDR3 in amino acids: CASSPAGTDTDTQYF. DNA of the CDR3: TGTGCCAGCAGCCCCGCCGGGACAGATACAGATACGCAGTATTTT.

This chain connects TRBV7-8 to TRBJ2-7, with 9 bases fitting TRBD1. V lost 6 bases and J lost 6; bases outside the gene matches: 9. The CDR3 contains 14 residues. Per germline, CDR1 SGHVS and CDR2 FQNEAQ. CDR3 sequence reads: CASRGQGLRGEQYF. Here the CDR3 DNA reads TGTGCCAGCAGAGGACAGGGGCTAAGGGGCGAGCAGTACTTC.

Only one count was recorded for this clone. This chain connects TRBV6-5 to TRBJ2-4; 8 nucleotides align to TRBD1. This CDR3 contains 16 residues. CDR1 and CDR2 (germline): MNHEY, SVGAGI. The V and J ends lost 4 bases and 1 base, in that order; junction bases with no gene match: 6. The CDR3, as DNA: TGTGCCAGCAGTTTTCAGGGGGCTCTGGCCAAAAACATTCAGTACTTC. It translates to CASSFQGALAKNIQYF.

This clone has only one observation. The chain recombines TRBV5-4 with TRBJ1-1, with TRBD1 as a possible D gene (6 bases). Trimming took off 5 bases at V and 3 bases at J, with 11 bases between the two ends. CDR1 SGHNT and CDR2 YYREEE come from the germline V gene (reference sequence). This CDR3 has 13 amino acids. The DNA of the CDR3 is TGTGCCAGCAGGTTAACAGGGTACACTGAAGCTTTCTTT. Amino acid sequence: CASRLTGYTEAFF.

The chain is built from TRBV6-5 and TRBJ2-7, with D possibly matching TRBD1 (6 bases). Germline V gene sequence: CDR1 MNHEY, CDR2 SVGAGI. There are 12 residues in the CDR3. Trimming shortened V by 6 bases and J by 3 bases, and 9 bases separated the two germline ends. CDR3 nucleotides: TGTGCCAGCAGCACAGGGATCTACGAGCAGTACTTC. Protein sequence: CASSTGIYEQYF.

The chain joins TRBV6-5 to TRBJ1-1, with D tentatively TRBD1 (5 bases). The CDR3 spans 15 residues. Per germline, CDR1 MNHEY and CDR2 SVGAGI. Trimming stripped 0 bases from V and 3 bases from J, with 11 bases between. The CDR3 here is CASSYSAGGDTEAFF. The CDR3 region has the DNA TGTGCCAGCAGTTACTCAGCGGGGGGGGACACTGAAGCTTTCTTT.